A selection of T cell receptor beta chains follows, all from one sample in a study of blood T cell repertoires in COVID-19. TCRdb's copy holds only in-frame clones and misses some; the assay was immunoSEQ multiplex PCR. The sample gives 150,000 to 200,000 clones, about 92% of which show up once; roughly 2% is in the top ten. The sample comprised peripheral blood. The receptors were sampled from an older woman with COVID-19, enrolled during active disease. Each CDR3 is given with its conserved first and last residue. Each record gives: J gene, CDR3 length, V gene, D gene, clone size, CDR3 DNA, CDR3 protein. The D gene is left open where the match is weak. The size field is filled for only some rows; it gives once, few, many or a size class.

TRBJ1-1,14,TRBV7-9,TRBD1,once,TGTGCCAGCAGCGATGGGACAGGGAGCACTGAAGCTTTCTTT,CASSDGTGSTEAFF
TRBJ1-2,16,TRBV27,TRBD1,NA,TGTGCCAGCAGTGGGGGAGGGACAGGGTTAAACTATGGCTACACCTTC,CASSGGGTGLNYGYTF
TRBJ1-3,18,TRBV5-1,TRBD1,NA,TGCGCCAGCAGCTTGTCCTTACCGGGACAGGGGACCGGAAACACCATATATTTT,CASSLSLPGQGTGNTIYF
TRBJ1-1,14,TRBV4-1,NA,NA,TGCGCCAGCAGCCGGAGGGAAATGAACACTGAAGCTTTCTTT,CASSRREMNTEAFF
TRBJ2-5,13,TRBV13,NA,NA,TGTGCCAGCAGCTTAGTTCCGGAGGAGACCCAGTACTTC,CASSLVPEETQYF
TRBJ1-2,15,TRBV2,TRBD1,NA,TGTGCCAGCAGCGTACGGGACAGCCTACCCTATGGCTACACCTTC,CASSVRDSLPYGYTF
TRBJ2-3,15,TRBV27,NA,NA,TGTGCCAGTCATAGGGCAGGGGCAAGCACAGATACGCAGTATTTT,CASHRAGASTDTQYF
TRBJ2-3,15,TRBV9,NA,NA,TGTGCCAGCAGCGTAGGGGGGCTGGGCACAGATACGCAGTATTTT,CASSVGGLGTDTQYF
TRBJ2-7,15,TRBV9,NA,NA,TGTGCCAGCAGCGGAGAGACAGAGATCTCCTACGAGCAGTACTTC,CASSGETEISYEQYF
TRBJ2-1,13,TRBV7-2,NA,NA,TGTGCCAGCAGCTTACCTTTTTACAATGAGCAGTTCTTC,CASSLPFYNEQFF
TRBJ2-1,15,TRBV27,TRBD2,NA,TGTGCCAGCAGTTTACGGGGGGGGTCCTACAATGAGCAGTTCTTC,CASSLRGGSYNEQFF
TRBJ2-2,16,TRBV7-3,NA,NA,TGTGCCAGCAGCTATACCCCATCCGGGGGAGCCGGGGAGCTGTTTTTT,CASSYTPSGGAGELFF
TRBJ2-7,13,TRBV18,NA,NA,TGTGCCAGCTCACCCCCCGGTTCGAACGAGCAGTACTTC,CASSPPGSNEQYF
TRBJ2-5,15,TRBV18,NA,NA,TGTGCCAGCTCACCACGCGAAGGGGCTGGAGAGACCCAGTACTTC,CASSPREGAGETQYF
TRBJ1-2,14,TRBV7-3,NA,NA,TGTGCCAGCAGCTCCTACGGGGTCCGAGGCGGCTACACCTTC,CASSSYGVRGGYTF
TRBJ1-5,15,TRBV7-9,NA,NA,TGTGCCAGCAGCTTAGGTCAGACACCTAATCAGCCCCAGCATTTT,CASSLGQTPNQPQHF
TRBJ1-2,14,TRBV9,NA,NA,TGTGCCAGCAGCGCCACGACAGGAATCTATGGCTACACCTTC,CASSATTGIYGYTF
TRBJ1-2,14,TRBV4-3,NA,few,TGCGCCAGCAGCCAAAAAGTTGCGGCCTATGGCTACACCTTC,CASSQKVAAYGYTF
TRBJ2-7,12,TRBV28,NA,NA,TGTGCCAGCAGCCGAAGGGGCTACGAGCAGTACTTC,CASSRRGYEQYF
TRBJ1-4,14,TRBV27,NA,NA,TGTGCCAGCAGTTTAGCGGGGGGGAATGAAAAACTGTTTTTT,CASSLAGGNEKLFF
TRBJ2-7,16,TRBV21-1,NA,NA,TGTGCCAGCAGCACTGGACTAGCGGGGGGTTTCTACGAGCAGTACTTC,CASSTGLAGGFYEQYF
TRBJ1-6,17,TRBV27,TRBD1,NA,TGTGCCAGCAGTTTATCGTCCAGGGGGAGTTATAATCCACCCCTCCACTTT,CASSLSSRGSYNPPLHF
TRBJ1-2,15,TRBV6-5,TRBD1,NA,TGTGCCAGCAGTCAACCGGGACAGGGGGCAAGTGGCTACACCTTC,CASSQPGQGASGYTF
TRBJ2-1,15,TRBV5-1,TRBD1,NA,TGCGCCAGCAGCTTGAGACAGGGGGTATACAATGAGCAGTTCTTC,CASSLRQGVYNEQFF
TRBJ2-7,13,TRBV6-5,NA,NA,TGTGCCAGCAGCAGAACGGGGACTTACGAGCAGTACTTC,CASSRTGTYEQYF
TRBJ2-2,18,TRBV18,TRBD1,NA,TGTGCCAGCTCACCTCCACCTCTAGGGACAGGGTACACCGGGGAGCTGTTTTTT,CASSPPPLGTGYTGELFF
TRBJ2-5,15,TRBV5-6,TRBD1,NA,TGTGCCAGCAGCCGCCCCGAGGGGGCCTGGGAGACCCAGTACTTC,CASSRPEGAWETQYF
TRBJ1-1,16,TRBV5-6,NA,NA,TGTGCCAGCAGCTTGGTAAAGGTAATGGGGAGCACTGAAGCTTTCTTT,CASSLVKVMGSTEAFF
TRBJ1-4,17,TRBV4-1,NA,NA,TGCGCCAGCAGCCAAGACGACAGGCCTTTGGGGAATGAAAAACTGTTTTTT,CASSQDDRPLGNEKLFF
TRBJ2-2,15,TRBV27,TRBD2,NA,TGTGCCAGCGGTTACGGGACTAGCTCTTCCGGGGAGCTGTTTTTT,CASGYGTSSSGELFF
TRBJ2-5,16,TRBV24-1,NA,NA,TGTGCCACCAGTGATTTTGGGCACGGGGGACAAGAGACCCAGTACTTC,CATSDFGHGGQETQYF
TRBJ1-3,15,TRBV3-1/TRBV3-2,TRBD1,NA,TGTGCCAGTTCTACAGGGGTTTCCTCTGGAAACACCATATATTTT,CASSTGVSSGNTIYF
TRBJ1-6,17,TRBV7-9,TRBD1,NA,TGTGCCAGCAGCTCCGGCCCGGCAGGGGGGAGTAATTCACCCCTCCACTTT,CASSSGPAGGSNSPLHF
TRBJ1-6,15,TRBV15,TRBD1,NA,TGTGCCACCAGCAGAGTTCGCCAGGGGGCTTCACCCCTCCACTTT,CATSRVRQGASPLHF
TRBJ1-6,14,TRBV7-2,TRBD1,NA,TGTGCCAGCAGCTTTGGGACAGCGTCTACACCCCTCCACTTT,CASSFGTASTPLHF
TRBJ1-2,12,TRBV6-4,TRBD1,NA,TGTGCCAGCAGTGGGACAGGGGACGGCTACACCTTC,CASSGTGDGYTF
TRBJ2-7,13,TRBV12-3/TRBV12-4,TRBD1,few,TGTGCCAGCAGCACAGGGGCTACGGACGAGCAGTACTTC,CASSTGATDEQYF
TRBJ1-1,16,TRBV9,NA,NA,TGTGCCAGCAGCGTATCGCCGACGGCGGCGAGCACTGAAGCTTTCTTT,CASSVSPTAASTEAFF
TRBJ2-1,15,TRBV19,TRBD1,NA,TGTGCCAGTAGTACCGGACAGGGTCTTTACAATGAGCAGTTCTTC,CASSTGQGLYNEQFF
TRBJ2-3,17,TRBV13,NA,NA,TGTGCCAGCAGCGCCCCCTTTGGGGGGGGGCCGGCAGATACGCAGTATTTT,CASSAPFGGGPADTQYF
TRBJ2-7,14,TRBV2,NA,NA,TGTGCCAGCAGGATTAACAGAAGCTCCTACGAGCAGTACTTC,CASRINRSSYEQYF
TRBJ1-5,14,TRBV20-1,NA,NA,TGCAGTGCTAGTATACAGGACGGTTGGCAGCCCCAGCATTTT,CSASIQDGWQPQHF
TRBJ2-7,12,TRBV12-5,NA,NA,TGTGCTAGTGGTCCGTCCCACTGGGAGCAGTACTTC,CASGPSHWEQYF
TRBJ1-5,15,TRBV3-1/TRBV3-2,TRBD1,once,TGTGCCAGCAGCCATACAGGGGTCGTGGGTCAGCCCCAGCATTTT,CASSHTGVVGQPQHF
TRBJ2-3,15,TRBV5-1,TRBD2,NA,TGCGCCAGCAGCCCCCGGGGGGGTGGGACAGATACGCAGTATTTT,CASSPRGGGTDTQYF
TRBJ2-7,15,TRBV10-3,TRBD1,NA,TGTGCCATCAGCGCTGACCCGGGACAGGCCTACGAGCAGTACTTC,CAISADPGQAYEQYF
TRBJ1-2,13,TRBV9,NA,NA,TGTGCCAGCAGCGACAGCGGAAACTATGGCTACACCTTC,CASSDSGNYGYTF
TRBJ1-1,19,TRBV4-1,TRBD1,NA,TGCGCCAGCAGCCGCAGGATAACGGCCGGGACAGGGGCCAACACTGAAGCTTTCTTT,CASSRRITAGTGANTEAFF
TRBJ1-2,16,TRBV5-1,TRBD1,NA,TGCGCCAGCAGCTTGGAGGTGGGACAGCAAATTTATGGCTACACCTTC,CASSLEVGQQIYGYTF
TRBJ2-1,18,TRBV10-2,TRBD1,NA,TGCGCCAGCAGTCCCCGACAGGGCAACCGTATCTACTACAATGAGCAGTTCTTC,CASSPRQGNRIYYNEQFF
TRBJ1-1,14,TRBV7-9,NA,NA,TGTGCCAGCAGCTCCGGGGTAAGGAACACTGAAGCTTTCTTT,CASSSGVRNTEAFF
TRBJ2-1,14,TRBV29-1,TRBD1,NA,TGCAGCGTTGAACGGACAGGGGGAGTCAATGAGCAGTTCTTC,CSVERTGGVNEQFF
TRBJ1-5,14,TRBV6-1,NA,NA,TGTGCCAGCAGTGAGTCGGGGGGCCTTCAGCCCCAGCATTTT,CASSESGGLQPQHF
TRBJ2-5,14,TRBV6-5,TRBD2,NA,TGTGCCAGCACCAAGATGGGGGGGGTGGAGACCCAGTACTTC,CASTKMGGVETQYF
TRBJ1-5,15,TRBV15,NA,NA,TGTGCCACCAGCAGAGCCCCCCAGGGACAACAGCCCCAGCATTTT,CATSRAPQGQQPQHF
TRBJ1-1,13,TRBV27,TRBD1,few,TGTGCCAGCAGAGGACAGGGTTTCACTGAAGCTTTCTTT,CASRGQGFTEAFF
TRBJ1-6,14,TRBV7-2,TRBD1,NA,TGTGCCAGCAGCGGGGGACAGGGCAATTCACCCCTCCACTTT,CASSGGQGNSPLHF
TRBJ1-2,13,TRBV28,NA,NA,TGTGCCAGCAGTTTTGGGCTCGACTATGGCTACACCTTC,CASSFGLDYGYTF
TRBJ2-7,13,TRBV7-2,NA,NA,TGTGCCAGCAGTGGGGGCCTAATCTACGAGCAGTACTTC,CASSGGLIYEQYF
TRBJ1-1,13,TRBV27,NA,NA,TGTGCCAGCAATCGGGGGGCTGGGACTGAAGCTTTCTTT,CASNRGAGTEAFF